Detailed here is one T cell receptor beta chain. Its specificity is not known. Both 60 Vbeta primers and 13 Jbeta primers went into the PCR. The assay was immunoSEQ multiplex PCR, and TCRdb's table has in-frame clones only and misses some. This sample carries approximately 150,000 clones, about 71% of them seen once, and the ten largest clones take 2.8%. The J segment lost 4 bases and the V segment lost 3 bases, leaving 4 bases of the junction unmatched. The CDR3 covers 15 residues. Germline CDR1 reads KGHSH; CDR2 reads LQKENI. The sample comes from a study of cytomegalovirus exposure and HLA in healthy donors. Study-level findings and limits: In most subjects, TCR beta sequences reportedly gave accurate predictions of HLA-A and HLA-B alleles. Reports indicated that the classifier achieved high specificity and sensitivity in diagnosing cytomegalovirus status.

The receptor's source is a woman between 35 and 50 years old in good health and CMV-seropositive. The chain has TRBV18 and TRBJ2-1; TRBD2 matches 9 bases. The sequenced material came from PBMCs. CDR3 amino acids: CASSPQRGAYNEQFF. DNA of the CDR3: TGTGCCAGCTCACCTCAGCGGGGGGCGTACAATGAGCAGTTCTTC.